This TCR beta chain was sequenced for a study of OX40 agonist ivuxolimab in advanced cancers. Study-level results: Expansion of clones was among the lowest in partial responders at 0.1-3.0 mg/kg.

The junction had 13 bases not matched to a gene; V was cut back by 10 bases and J by 7 bases. Germline CDR1 LNHDA, CDR2 SQIVND (reference sequence). This CDR3 spans 14 amino acids. Method: immunoSEQ multiplex PCR; TCRdb's copy keeps in-frame clones and lacks some. The repertoire has approximately 99,000 clones, around 93% of them found once; the top ten carry about 0.67%. Concerning this clone: Its specificity is not known.

The specimen was CD4+ or CD8+ T cells sorted from blood, collected in a trial of the OX40 agonist ivuxolimab. This TCR came from an adult with an advanced solid tumor such as melanoma, head and neck, liver or kidney cancer. The chain carries TRBV19 and TRBJ2-1; 7 positions agree with TRBD1. CDR3 loop: CATKTGARGNEQFF. The CDR3 DNA follows: TGTGCCACAAAGACCGGGGCCAGGGGGAATGAGCAGTTCTTC.